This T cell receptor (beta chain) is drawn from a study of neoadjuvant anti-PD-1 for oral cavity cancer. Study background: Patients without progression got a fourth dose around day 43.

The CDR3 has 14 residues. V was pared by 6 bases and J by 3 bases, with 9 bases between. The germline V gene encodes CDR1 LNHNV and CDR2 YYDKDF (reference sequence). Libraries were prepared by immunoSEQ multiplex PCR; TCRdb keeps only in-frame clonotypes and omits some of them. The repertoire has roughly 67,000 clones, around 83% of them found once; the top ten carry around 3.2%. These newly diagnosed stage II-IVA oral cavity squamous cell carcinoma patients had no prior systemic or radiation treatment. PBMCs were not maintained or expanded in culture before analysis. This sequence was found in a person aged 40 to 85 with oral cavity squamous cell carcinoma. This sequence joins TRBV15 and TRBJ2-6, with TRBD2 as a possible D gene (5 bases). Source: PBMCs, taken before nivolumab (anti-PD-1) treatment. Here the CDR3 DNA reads TGTGCCACCAGGCAAGGAGGTGGGGCCAACGTCCTGACTTTC. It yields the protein CATRQGGGANVLTF.